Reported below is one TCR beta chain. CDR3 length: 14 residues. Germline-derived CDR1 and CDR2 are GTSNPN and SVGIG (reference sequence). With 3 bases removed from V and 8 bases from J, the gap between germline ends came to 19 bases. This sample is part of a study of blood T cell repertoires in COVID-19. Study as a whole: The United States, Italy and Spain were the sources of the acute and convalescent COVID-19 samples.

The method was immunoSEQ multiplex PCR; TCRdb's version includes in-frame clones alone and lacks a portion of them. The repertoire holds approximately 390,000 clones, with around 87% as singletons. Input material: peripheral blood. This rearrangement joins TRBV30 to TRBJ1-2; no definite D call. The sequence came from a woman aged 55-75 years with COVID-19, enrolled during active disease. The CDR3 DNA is TGTGCCTGGAGCCCTACCCGGGGAGGAGGGGGCTACACCTTC. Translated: CAWSPTRGGGGYTF.